One and the same sample provided the 18 T cell receptor beta chains below, sequenced in a study of a mutant IDH1 vaccine in newly diagnosed glioma. The time point is: week 35, safety follow-up. Alongside topical imiquimod, each dose of vaccine comprised 300 ug of mutant IDH1 20-mer peptide. Produced via immunoSEQ multiplex PCR; TCRdb's table is partial and in-frame only. This sample has tens of thousands of clones, with less than 90% found just once. These receptors are not linked to any known antigen. Source: PBMCs, taken from a glioma patient whose treatment included an IDH1 peptide vaccine. These TCRs come from a man between 25 and 39 years old with glioma.

The chain joins TRBV7-9 to TRBJ1-1; tentatively, D is TRBD1 (5 bases). V was cut by 5 bases and J by 0 bases, with 19 bases left in between. The V gene's germline CDR1 is SEHNR and CDR2 FQNEAQ (reference sequence). CDR3 length: 17 amino acids. The CDR3 DNA is TGTGCCAGCAGCCCGAATCAATGGGGGACGTTGAACACTGAAGCTTTCTTT. It translates to CASSPNQWGTLNTEAFF.

The chain carries TRBV2 and TRBJ2-2; 14 nucleotides match TRBD2. This CDR3 region has 17 residues. J gave up 5 bases and V 6 bases, and 8 bases lay outside the gene matches. Germline values: CDR1 SNHLY, CDR2 FYNNEI. In DNA form, the CDR3 reads TGTGCCAGCAGAGACGGGACTAGCGGGGGTGTTACCGGGGAGCTGTTTTTT. It codes for CASRDGTSGGVTGELFF.

This chain joins TRBV11-2 and TRBJ2-1; 8 nucleotides match TRBD2. The V gene end was trimmed by 4 bases and the J gene end by 8 bases; junction bases not matched to a gene: 10. CDR3 length equals 15 residues. Per the germline V gene, CDR1 is SGHAT and CDR2 is FQNNGV. CDR3 in amino acids: CASSSGRARGDEQFF. For the CDR3, the DNA is TGTGCCAGCAGCTCCGGGAGGGCAAGGGGCGATGAGCAGTTCTTC. The whole variable domain, filled in from reference TRBV11-2 and TRBJ2-1, reads EAGVAQSPRYKIIEKRQSVAFWCNPISGHATLYWYQQILGQGPKLLIQFQNNGVVDDSQLPKDRFSAERLKGVDSTLKIQPAKLEDSAVYLCASSSGRARGDEQFFGPGTRLTVL.

The chain couples TRBV6-5 to TRBJ1-2; 10 bases are a match to TRBD1. This CDR3 has 14 amino acids. Per germline, CDR1 MNHEY and CDR2 SVGAGI. Trimming at V came to 4 bases and at J to 3 bases, leaving 2 bases not matched to a gene. CDR3: CASSFGTGDYGYTF. CDR3 DNA: TGTGCCAGCAGTTTCGGGACAGGGGACTATGGCTACACCTTC.

The rearrangement links TRBV7-7 to TRBJ2-5, with 15 positions matching TRBD2. The ends lost 5 bases at V and 4 bases at J; junction bases unmatched: 8. The CDR3 runs to 17 residues. The germline gives CDR1 SSHAT, CDR2 FNYEAQ (reference sequence). The CDR3 coding sequence is TGTGCCAGCAGCCCCCAACGGACTAGCGGGGGGGCAGAGACCCAGTACTTC. Encoded protein: CASSPQRTSGGAETQYF. The variable domain in full, completed from reference TRBV7-7 and TRBJ2-5, reads GAGVSQSPRYKVTKRGQDVTLRCDPISSHATLYWYQQALGQGPEFLTYFNYEAQPDKSGLPSDRFSAERPEGSISTLTIQRTEQRDSAMYRCASSPQRTSGGAETQYFGPGTRLLVL.

The chain has TRBV6-4 and TRBJ2-6; no reliable D call. V lost 0 bases and J lost 0, with 6 bases in between. The length of the CDR3 is 16 residues. Germline V gives CDR1 MRHNA, CDR2 SNTAGT. This chain's CDR3 is CASSDSFRSGANVLTF. DNA of the CDR3: TGTGCCAGCAGTGACTCGTTCCGCTCTGGGGCCAACGTCCTGACTTTC.

The rearrangement links TRBV11-3 to TRBJ2-2; possibly TRBD2 for D (6 bases). The V and J ends lost 6 bases and 4 bases respectively, with 9 bases between them. The CDR3 covers 13 residues. Germline lookup yields CDR1 SGHNT and CDR2 YENEEA. In DNA form, the CDR3 reads TGTGCCAGCAGGGGGGGATTCACCGGGGAGCTGTTTTTT. Translation gives CASRGGFTGELFF.

This chain connects TRBV7-6 to TRBJ2-1; 9 nucleotides agree with TRBD1. The CDR3 covers 16 residues. Germline CDR1 SGHVS, CDR2 FNYEAQ. The trim removed 5 bases at V and 4 bases at J, leaving 9 bases unmatched. As DNA, the CDR3 is TGTGCCAGCAGCCCCGAAGGGACAGGGTATTACAATGAGCAGTTCTTC. This translates into CASSPEGTGYYNEQFF.

The chain employs TRBV2 and TRBJ2-5, with D possibly matching TRBD2 (5 bases). This CDR3 spans 13 amino acids. V was shortened by 3 bases and J by 5 bases, with 10 bases between the two germline ends. From germline, CDR1 is SNHLY and CDR2 FYNNEI. As DNA, the CDR3 is TGTGCCAGCAGTGATCTCGGCGGGGAGACCCAGTACTTC. Amino acid sequence: CASSDLGGETQYF.

The V call is TRBV6-6, the J call TRBJ2-5; 7 bases agree with TRBD2. CDR1 and CDR2 (germline): MNHNY, SVGAGI (reference sequence). This CDR3 region has 16 residues. V shed 5 bases and J 0 bases; nucleotides not matched to a gene: 9. The CDR3 loop reads CASSPPSGGDQETQYF. As DNA, the CDR3 is TGTGCCAGCAGTCCGCCTAGCGGCGGGGACCAAGAGACCCAGTACTTC.

The chain combines TRBV19 with TRBJ2-3; 9 positions match TRBD2. The CDR3 has 14 residues. In germline, CDR1 is LNHDA, CDR2 SQIVND (reference sequence). Losses at the gene ends were 7 bases for V and 0 bases for J; bases not matched to a gene: 2. The CDR3 DNA is TGTGCCAGTAAGCTAGCGGGGAGCACAGATACGCAGTATTTT. The encoded protein is CASKLAGSTDTQYF.

This chain connects TRBV5-1 to TRBJ2-5; a weak D match, TRBD1 (5 bases). The CDR3 has 14 residues. Germline V gives CDR1 SGHRS, CDR2 YFSETQ. V lost 4 bases and J lost 3, with 13 bases in between. CDR3: CASSKDTTEETQYF. The CDR3 DNA reads TGCGCCAGCAGCAAGGACACGACGGAAGAGACCCAGTACTTC.

This clone showed up just once. The V gene is TRBV5-6, the J gene TRBJ2-3; no clear D gene. The CDR3 sequence is 14 residues long. Germline V lookup: CDR1 SGHDT, CDR2 YYEEEE. The V gene lost 4 bases and the J gene lost 7 bases, with 16 bases spanning the gap. CDR3 nucleotides: TGTGCCAGCAGCCTGTGGGCCTATAGAAATACGCAGTATTTT. The encoded protein is CASSLWAYRNTQYF.

The chain couples TRBV4-1 to TRBJ1-5, with D maybe TRBD1 (6 bases). Germline V gene data show CDR1 as MGHRA and CDR2 as YSYEKL. Deletions cut 0 bases from V and 4 bases from J, with 16 bases between. The CDR3 has 17 residues. The CDR3 DNA reads as TGCGCCAGCAGCCAAGATCCAGAGGGTCAGGGGAATCAGCCCCAGCATTTT. Protein sequence: CASSQDPEGQGNQPQHF.

This sequence joins TRBV4-1 and TRBJ2-1; 12 bases align to TRBD2. J lost 2 bases, V lost 1 base, and 0 bases had no gene match. Germline assignment: CDR1 MGHRA and CDR2 YSYEKL. The CDR3 has 16 amino acids. The CDR3 sequence: CASSQASGGAYNEQFF. CDR3 DNA: TGCGCCAGCAGCCAAGCTAGCGGGGGGGCCTACAATGAGCAGTTCTTC.

The chain links TRBV10-3 to TRBJ1-6, with 7 positions matching TRBD1. The CDR3 has 18 amino acids. The V gene's germline CDR1 is ENHRY and CDR2 SYGVKD. V trimming: 0 bases; J trimming: 0 bases; junction bases outside the gene matches: 5. The CDR3 coding sequence is TGTGCCATCAGTGAGTCGGGACAGACGAGCTCCTATAATTCACCCCTCCACTTT. Translated: CAISESGQTSSYNSPLHF.

The V call is TRBV2, the J call TRBJ1-1, with D possibly TRBD1 on 5 matching bases. Germline V gene data show CDR1 as SNHLY and CDR2 as FYNNEI. CDR3 length: 13 residues. The ends were cut back, 6 bases at V and 5 bases at J, with 13 bases in the middle. The CDR3 protein is CASRLGVETEAFF. The CDR3, as DNA: TGTGCCAGCAGATTAGGGGTGGAGACTGAAGCTTTCTTT.

The chain links TRBV28 to TRBJ2-7; 7 nucleotides line up with TRBD1. Germline assignment: CDR1 MDHEN and CDR2 SYDVKM. This CDR3 has 14 residues. Losses at the gene ends were 5 bases for V and 2 bases for J; bases not matched to a gene: 6. CDR3 loop: CASSVRDSPYEQYF. CDR3 nucleotide sequence: TGTGCCAGCAGTGTCCGGGACAGCCCCTACGAGCAGTACTTC.